The 22 T cell receptor beta chains below were found in one sample sequenced in a study of Graves' ophthalmopathy and Graves' hyperthyroidism. Amplification targeted the TCR beta CDR3 regions, with RNA transcripts as the source material. HTBI primers were employed in first-round RT-PCR, then a second-round multiplex PCR followed. TCRdb fed the multiplex PCR reads into MiXCR, producing one record per CDR3 protein. This sample carries approximately 410,000 distinct CDR3 sequences, roughly 14% of them seen once, and the ten largest clones take approximately 7%. The sample comprised peripheral blood. The receptor set was obtained from a woman aged 18 to 35 with stable Graves' hyperthyroidism.

As to this clonotype: One end of the junction is discordant with germline, which a read error may explain. The chain couples TRBV7-9 to TRBJ2-2, with D perhaps TRBD1 (5 bases). From germline, CDR1 is SEHNR and CDR2 FQNEAQ (reference sequence). The CDR3 length is 15 residues. The CDR3 DNA follows: TGTGCCAGGAGCTTATTAGGGGAGAACACCGGGGAGCTGTTTTTT. It encodes CARSLLGENTGELFF.

The chain couples TRBV5-6 to TRBJ2-7; D is uncertain. Germline-derived CDR1 and CDR2 are SGHDT and YYEEEE. This CDR3 spans 15 amino acids. V lost 4 bases to trimming and J lost 3 bases, with 17 bases between them. The CDR3 loop is CASSQQAEADYEQYF. CDR3 sequence (DNA): TGTGCCAGCAGCCAGCAGGCAGAGGCGGACTACGAGCAGTACTTC. Full variable domain (outside the CDR3, taken from reference TRBV5-6 and TRBJ2-7): DAGVTQSPTHLIKTRGQQVTLRCSPKSGHDTVSWYQQALGQGPQFIFQYYEEEERQRGNFPDRFSGHQFPNYSSELNVNALLLGDSALYLCASSQQAEADYEQYFGPGTRLTVT.

In its sample, this clonotype was seen a few times. J is TRBJ1-1 and V is TRBV3-1; D ambiguous. The CDR3 length is 14 residues. Germline V gene lookup returns CDR1 LGHDT and CDR2 YNNKEL (reference sequence). V dropped 4 bases and J dropped 1 base, with 10 bases sitting between them. The CDR3 coding sequence is TGTGCCAGCAGCCTCAGCCTTCAGAACACTGAAGCTTTCTTT. Its translation is CASSLSLQNTEAFF.

On this clonotype: A single base separates this from a much larger clone, so it may be a read error. The rearrangement joins TRBV9 to TRBJ2-5; TRBD1 aligns across 7 bases. This CDR3 has 15 residues. With V trimmed by 7 bases and J by 2 bases, 11 bases remained unmatched. Germline V CDR1 and CDR2: SGDLS, YYNGEE. CDR3 DNA: TGTGCCAGCTCACCATATGGGACAGTACAAGAGACCCAGTACTTC. This encodes CASSPYGTVQETQYF.

In the case of this clonotype: No conserved phenylalanine or tryptophan ends this CDR3, so it is likely a read error. The limits of the CDR3 on the DNA are not certain, so only TCRdb's listed CDR3 is given. The chain uses TRBV6-2 or TRBV6-3 and TRBJ1-2; no check of the table's D call, TRBD1, against the DNA was made. Looked up from germline, CDR1 is MNHEY and CDR2 is SVGEGT. The CDR3 adds up to 12 amino acids, both ends counted. The CDR3: CASHRGTYGYTV.

In its sample, this clonotype was seen many times. This CDR3 reads CASSPQGGIETQYF. CDR3 nucleotide sequence: TGTGCCAGCAGCCCTCAGGGAGGGATAGAGACCCAGTACTTC. The V and J genes are TRBV7-3 and TRBJ2-5; TRBD2 matches at 7 bases. There are 14 residues in the CDR3. With 5 bases clipped from V and 4 bases from J, the junction kept 7 bases outside the gene matches. CDR1 is SGHTA and CDR2 is FQGTGA in the germline V gene.

This clonotype was seen ten or more times. The rearrangement uses TRBV12-3 or TRBV12-4 and TRBJ2-2; 7 positions match TRBD1. The CDR3 length is 16 residues. V lost 1 base, J lost 4 bases, and 6 bases stayed unmatched. The CDR3 spells CASSLGRQGFTGELFF. The DNA for the CDR3 is TGTGCCAGCAGTTTAGGGAGACAGGGATTCACCGGGGAGCTGTTTTTT.

This clonotype has a count of ten or more. The CDR3, as DNA: TGTGCCAGCTCACCACCACCCGTCTCTGGAAACACCATATATTTT. It translates to CASSPPPVSGNTIYF. The genes are TRBV18 and TRBJ1-3, with unresolved D. CDR1 KGHSH and CDR2 LQKENI come from the germline V gene. The CDR3 runs to 15 residues. The V end was cut by 0 bases, the J end by 0 bases, with 6 bases between.

V and J are TRBV14 and TRBJ1-1; weak D call: TRBD1 (5 bases). CDR1 and CDR2 (germline): SGHDN, FVKESK. The CDR3 is made up of 13 amino acids. Trimming removed 0 bases at V and 5 bases at J, with 7 bases between. In DNA form, the CDR3 reads TGTGCCAGCAGCCAAGAGCAGGGAACTGAAGCTTTCTTT. This translates into CASSQEQGTEAFF.

This clonotype appeared many times. The gene calls are TRBV11-3 and TRBJ2-5; the D call may be TRBD1 or TRBD2 (5 bases each). Germline CDR1 is SGHNT and CDR2 is YENEEA. Trimming took off 4 bases at V and 9 bases at J, with 15 bases between the two ends. CDR3 length: 13 residues. CDR3 sequence reads: CASSSRDGPSQYF. The DNA for the CDR3 is TGTGCCAGCAGCTCCCGGGACGGACCGTCCCAGTACTTC. The complete variable domain, with remaining parts taken from reference TRBV11-3 and TRBJ2-5, reads EAGVVQSPRYKIIEKKQPVAFWCNPISGHNTLYWYLQNLGQGPELLIRYENEEAVDDSQLPKDRFSAERLKGVDSTLKIQPAELGDSAVYLCASSSRDGPSQYFGPGTRLLVL.

In this sample, this clonotype turned up many times. The V and J genes are TRBV2 and TRBJ2-7; D perhaps matches TRBD1 (6 bases). The CDR3 is 14 amino acids. In germline, CDR1 is SNHLY, CDR2 FYNNEI. Trimming removed 6 bases at V and 4 bases at J, with 16 bases between. DNA of the CDR3: TGTGCCAGCAGGAATCGCAGGGGTGATTACGAGCAGTACTTC. As protein: CASRNRRGDYEQYF.

This clonotype came up many times. The chain uses TRBV12-3 or TRBV12-4 and TRBJ2-5; tentative D call: TRBD1 (6 bases). V was trimmed by 0 bases and J by 1 base, leaving 12 bases between them. The length of the CDR3 is 16 residues. The DNA for the CDR3 is TGTGCCAGCAGTTTAGCGGGAACAGGGATCCAAGAGACCCAGTACTTC. It specifies CASSLAGTGIQETQYF.

This clonotype showed up just a few times. The chain's CDR3 is CASSPQSGGFYEQYF. The DNA of the CDR3 is TGTGCCAGCAGCCCCCAGAGCGGGGGTTTCTACGAGCAGTACTTC. The chain combines TRBV7-2 with TRBJ2-7; 8 nucleotides line up with TRBD2. With V trimmed by 5 bases and J by 3 bases, 9 bases remained unmatched. Germline V lookup: CDR1 SGHTA, CDR2 FQGNSA. CDR3 length: 15 amino acids.

This clonotype was seen many times. The CDR3 loop reads CAISEGTGELFF. DNA of the CDR3: TGTGCCATCAGTGAGGGGACCGGGGAGCTGTTTTTT. The rearrangement joins TRBV10-3 to TRBJ2-2; D uncertain. The germline CDR1 and CDR2 sequences are ENHRY and SYGVKD. Trimming left V 2 bases short and J 5 bases short, with 3 bases between. The CDR3 contains 12 residues.

The gene calls are TRBV6-2 or TRBV6-3 and TRBJ2-7; 10 bases are shared with TRBD1. Germline loops: CDR1 MNHEY, CDR2 SVGEGT. Unmatched junction bases numbered 7, after V lost 5 bases and J lost 3 bases. The CDR3 has 15 residues. The CDR3 loop reads CASSQIGTGVYEQYF. In DNA form, the CDR3 reads TGTGCCAGCAGTCAGATCGGGACAGGGGTCTACGAGCAGTACTTC.

There are many counts of this clonotype. The chain joins TRBV12-3 or TRBV12-4 to TRBJ2-7; D perhaps matches TRBD2 (6 bases). Trimming stripped 2 bases from V and 5 bases from J, with 10 bases between. The CDR3 is 13 amino acids. The CDR3 loop is CASSLSGGNEQYF. The CDR3 region has the DNA TGTGCCAGCAGTTTATCCGGGGGTAACGAGCAGTACTTC.

This clonotype was recorded many times. The V call is TRBV2, the J call TRBJ2-7; D is unclear. Germline CDR1 is SNHLY and CDR2 is FYNNEI. The length of the CDR3 is 14 residues. V was shortened by 1 base and J by 3 bases, with 10 bases between the two germline ends. The CDR3 spells CASSEEMSRYEQYF. The CDR3 DNA reads as TGTGCCAGCAGTGAAGAGATGAGCCGCTACGAGCAGTACTTC.

The table lists this clonotype with many counts. The chain employs TRBV5-5 and TRBJ1-5; D is unresolved. CDR1 SGHKS and CDR2 YYEKEE come from the germline V gene (reference sequence). This CDR3 comprises 14 residues. The V end lost 6 bases, the J end lost 3 bases, and 13 bases lay between the germline ends. DNA of the CDR3: TGTGCCAGCACCTTCAGAGTCGACAATCAGCCCCAGCATTTT. This sequence encodes CASTFRVDNQPQHF.

This clonotype showed up just a few times. The gene calls are TRBV7-9 and TRBJ2-5; 10 bases align to TRBD1. This CDR3 is built from 16 residues. The germline CDR1 and CDR2 sequences are SEHNR and FQNEAQ (reference sequence). The ends lost 2 bases at V and 2 bases at J; junction bases unmatched: 5. CDR3 sequence (DNA): TGTGCCAGCAGCTTATCCGGGACAGGGGAGCAAGAGACCCAGTACTTC. Translating gives CASSLSGTGEQETQYF. Full variable domain (remainder filled in from reference TRBV7-9 and TRBJ2-5): DTGVSQNPRHKITKRGQNVTFRCDPISEHNRLYWYRQTLGQGPEFLTYFQNEAQLEKSRLLSDRFSAERPKGSFSTLEIQRTEQGDSAMYLCASSLSGTGEQETQYFGPGTRLLVL.

This clonotype occurred many times. V gene TRBV5-1 combines with J gene TRBJ2-7; maybe TRBD1 (5 bases). The V and J ends lost 4 bases and 0 bases respectively, with 11 bases between them. This CDR3 region has 14 residues. Germline lookup yields CDR1 SGHRS and CDR2 YFSETQ. The CDR3: CASSLTAFSYEQYF. The CDR3 region has the DNA TGCGCCAGCAGCCTGACAGCTTTCTCCTACGAGCAGTACTTC.

This clonotype has ten or more counts. The genes are TRBV6-5 and TRBJ2-7; either TRBD1 or TRBD2 may supply D (6 bases each). CDR3 length equals 14 residues. The germline V gene has CDR1 MNHEY and CDR2 SVGAGI. The V end lost 2 bases, the J end lost 7 bases, and 15 bases lay between the germline ends. CDR3 nucleotides: TGTGCCAGCAGTTACAGTACGGGGGCGGTTGAGCAGTACTTC. It encodes CASSYSTGAVEQYF.

This chain joins TRBV6-1 and TRBJ2-7; 8 bases agree with TRBD2. V lost 6 bases and J lost 9; bases outside the gene matches: 7. The CDR3 totals 12 residues. Germline CDR1 MNHNS, CDR2 SASEGT. In DNA form, the CDR3 reads TGTGCCAGCAGCCCAGCGGGAGAGGTGCAGTACTTC. This gives the protein CASSPAGEVQYF.